One sample yielded the 17 T cell receptor beta chains listed below, sequenced in a study of CD4 T cells in relation to SARS-CoV-2 and coronaviruses. The protocol was immunoSEQ multiplex PCR, while the TCRdb copy is restricted to in-frame clones and leaves out a portion. The sample includes some 25,000 clones, under 80% seen only once; the top ten take 8.5% to 12%. The unexposed donors gave CD4+ T cells in about 2011-2018, prior to COVID-19. Isolation of CD4+ T cells took place after less than twelve days in culture. Their antigens remain unidentified. The sequencing input was CD4+ T cells from PBMCs, cultured in vitro. These receptors were taken from a human donor in good health.

V is TRBV6-5 and J is TRBJ1-4; maybe TRBD1 (6 bases). Per the germline V gene, CDR1 is MNHEY and CDR2 is SVGAGI. This CDR3 is 16 amino acids long. The V end was cut by 0 bases, the J end by 2 bases, with 10 bases between. The chain's CDR3 is CASSYSPGATNEKLFF. The CDR3 DNA reads TGTGCCAGCAGTTACTCGCCGGGGGCGACTAATGAAAAACTGTTTTTT.

The chain links TRBV27 to TRBJ1-4, with a weak D call TRBD1 (5 bases). The germline V gene encodes CDR1 MNHEY and CDR2 SMNVEV (reference sequence). The V end lost 8 bases, the J end lost 1 base, and 11 bases lay between the germline ends. This CDR3 contains 14 residues. The chain's CDR3 is CASGGVKTNEKLFF. CDR3 nucleotides: TGTGCCAGCGGGGGGGTGAAAACTAATGAAAAACTGTTTTTT. The whole variable domain, filled in from reference TRBV27 and TRBJ1-4, reads EAQVTQNPRYLITVTGKKLTVTCSQNMNHEYMSWYRQDPGLGLRQIYYSMNVEVTDKGDVPEGYKVSRKEKRNFPLILESPSPNQTSLYFCASGGVKTNEKLFFGSGTQLSVL.

This clone has just a few counts. The chain is built from TRBV12-5 and TRBJ2-2; 12 nucleotides line up with TRBD2. This CDR3 is built from 15 residues. Germline CDR1 reads LGHNT; CDR2 reads FRNRAP. V gave up 4 bases and J gave up 6 bases; unmatched junction bases: 3. As DNA, the CDR3 is TGTGCTAGTGGTTCTAGCGGGGGGGCCGCCGGGGAGCTGTTTTTT. It encodes CASGSSGGAAGELFF.

The chain has TRBV5-1 and TRBJ1-3; TRBD1 might be the D (5 bases). In germline, CDR1 is SGHRS, CDR2 YFSETQ. The length of the CDR3 is 14 residues. V was clipped by 3 bases and J by 0 bases, with 7 bases between them. This chain's CDR3 is CASSSDNSGNTIYF. The CDR3 coding sequence is TGCGCCAGCAGCTCGGACAACTCTGGAAACACCATATATTTT.

The chain recombines TRBV6-5 with TRBJ2-7, with D perhaps matching TRBD1 or TRBD2 (6 bases each). In germline, CDR1 is MNHEY, CDR2 SVGAGI. This CDR3 has 15 amino acids. Trimming removed 0 bases at V and 7 bases at J, with 16 bases between. CDR3 in amino acids: CASSYSRTGAVEQYF. CDR3 DNA sequence: TGTGCCAGCAGTTACTCGCGAACGGGGGCCGTGGAGCAGTACTTC.

The gene calls are TRBV7-3 and TRBJ1-3, with D unresolved. The CDR3 runs to 13 residues. V dropped 5 bases and J dropped 4 bases, with 9 bases sitting between them. CDR1 is SGHTA and CDR2 is FQGTGA in the germline V gene. CDR3 sequence: CASSLGRGNTIYF. The CDR3 DNA sequence: TGTGCCAGCAGCCTAGGACGAGGAAACACCATATATTTT.

V gene TRBV10-3 combines with J gene TRBJ2-3; 9 nucleotides line up with TRBD1. The CDR3 sequence is 13 residues long. J was trimmed by 4 bases and V by 7 bases; bases with no gene match: 3. Germline assignment: CDR1 ENHRY and CDR2 SYGVKD. In nucleotides, the CDR3 is TGTGCCATCATGGGACAGGGCGCAGATACGCAGTATTTT. This encodes CAIMGQGADTQYF.

This clone was counted a single time. The V gene is TRBV11-2, the J gene TRBJ2-3; 7 nucleotides agree with TRBD1. Germline V CDR1 and CDR2: SGHAT, FQNNGV. V lost 0 bases to trimming and J lost 4 bases; unmatched junction nucleotides: 1. The CDR3 is made up of 14 amino acids. CDR3 protein: CASSLETGPDTQYF. For the CDR3, the DNA is TGTGCCAGCAGCTTAGAGACAGGGCCAGATACGCAGTATTTT.

V gene TRBV6-5 combines with J gene TRBJ1-2, with TRBD1 identical over 9 bases. V was clipped by 6 bases and J by 2 bases; unmatched bases: 4. Looked up from germline, CDR1 is MNHEY and CDR2 is SVGAGI. The CDR3 loop spans 14 amino acids. CDR3 DNA sequence: TGTGCCAGCAGGCTCGGGACAGGGAACTATGGCTACACCTTC. Translation: CASRLGTGNYGYTF.

CDR3: CASSESGSWEQFF. DNA for the CDR3: TGTGCCAGCAGTGAATCGGGTAGCTGGGAGCAGTTCTTC. The V and J genes are TRBV6-1 and TRBJ2-1; D not certain. CDR1 is MNHNS and CDR2 is SASEGT in the germline V gene. This CDR3 has 13 residues. V was trimmed by 2 bases and J by 10 bases, leaving 12 bases between them.

Written as DNA, the CDR3 is TGTGCCAGTAGTATGGCCCTGTTCTCTGGAAACACCATATATTTT. Its translation: CASSMALFSGNTIYF. This sequence joins TRBV19 and TRBJ1-3; D gene ambiguous. V lost 3 bases, J lost 0 bases, and 9 bases lay in between. This CDR3 has 15 amino acids. CDR1 and CDR2 from the germline V gene are LNHDA and SQIVND (reference sequence).

This clone was picked up one time. The genes are TRBV5-6 and TRBJ1-3; D remains ambiguous. The V end was cut by 5 bases, the J end by 0 bases, with 15 bases between. This CDR3 is built from 16 residues. Germline V gives CDR1 SGHDT, CDR2 YYEEEE. CDR3 sequence: CASRKEEGSSGNTIYF. The CDR3, as DNA: TGTGCCAGCAGAAAGGAGGAGGGAAGCTCTGGAAACACCATATATTTT.

The rearrangement links TRBV5-1 to TRBJ1-1; D is unclear. Deletions cut 2 bases from V and 4 bases from J, with 9 bases between. The CDR3 covers 13 residues. Germline V gene lookup returns CDR1 SGHRS and CDR2 YFSETQ. The DNA of the CDR3 is TGCGCCAGCAGCTTCCAGGAGGGCACTGAAGCTTTCTTT. Translating gives CASSFQEGTEAFF.

The gene calls are TRBV12-3 or TRBV12-4 and TRBJ1-2; possibly TRBD1 for D (5 bases). V lost 6 bases and J lost 4, with 12 bases in between. The CDR3 is made up of 13 amino acids. CDR3 in DNA: TGTGCCAGCAGCGGGGGTTCCTCCTATGGCTACACCTTC. Translation gives CASSGGSSYGYTF.

The chain employs TRBV9 and TRBJ1-5; D is possibly TRBD1 (6 bases). The germline V and J ends were trimmed by 3 bases and 7 bases, with 14 bases remaining between them. Germline assignment: CDR1 SGDLS and CDR2 YYNGEE. CDR3 size: 14 residues. The CDR3 DNA reads as TGTGCCAGCAGCGCGGGGGACATCGGGCAGCCCCAGCATTTT. Amino acids: CASSAGDIGQPQHF.

The chain uses TRBV4-3 and TRBJ2-3; possible D gene TRBD1, 6 bases. Trimming removed 0 bases from V and 6 bases from J, with 16 bases in between. This CDR3 has 16 amino acids. Germline V gene lookup returns CDR1 LGHNA and CDR2 YSLEER. The CDR3 nucleotides read TGCGCCAGCAGCCAAGATTGGGCAGGGGAAGTGGATACGCAGTATTTT. Amino acids: CASSQDWAGEVDTQYF.

This clone has a handful of counts. CDR3 amino acids: CASRGQSSYEQYF. Written as DNA, the CDR3 is TGCGCCAGCAGGGGACAGTCGTCCTACGAGCAGTACTTC. This chain joins TRBV10-2 and TRBJ2-7, with TRBD1 matching 7 bases. With 6 bases clipped from V and 1 base from J, the junction kept 3 bases outside the gene matches. CDR3 length equals 13 residues. Germline CDR1 WSHSY, CDR2 SAAADI.